These T cell receptor beta chains were read from a single sample in a study of blood T cell repertoires in COVID-19. Clones were read by immunoSEQ multiplex PCR, and TCRdb kept only the in-frame ones, dropping some. The data contain some 49,000 clones, over 90% of them singletons. The specimen sequenced was peripheral blood. The receptor set was obtained from a man between 60 and 75 years old with COVID-19, enrolled during active disease. Both conserved end residues are part of each CDR3. The D gene is left open where the match is weak. Clone size is not always given. Where it is, it says once, few, many or a class for expanded clones.

>TRBV7-2|TRBJ2-7|-|-
CASSLRSDLEQYF
TGTGCCAGCAGCTTAAGAAGCGATCTCGAGCAGTACTTC
>TRBV19|TRBJ2-1|once|-
CASSIAGLPPYNEQFF
TGTGCCAGTAGTATTGCGGGATTACCCCCCTACAATGAGCAGTTCTTC
>TRBV5-1|TRBJ1-1|-|-
CASSFGSPTGEAFF
TGCGCCAGCAGCTTCGGCAGCCCGACAGGTGAAGCTTTCTTT
>TRBV27|TRBJ2-5|-|-
CASSQRGTQETQYF
TGTGCCAGCAGCCAGAGAGGGACTCAAGAGACCCAGTACTTC
>TRBV7-9|TRBJ2-1|-|TRBD1
CASSSGQGPYNEQFF
TGTGCCAGCAGCTCGGGACAGGGACCCTACAATGAGCAGTTCTTC
>TRBV9|TRBJ1-3|-|-
CASSVAPGEFGNTIYF
TGTGCCAGCAGCGTAGCTCCAGGGGAATTTGGAAACACCATATATTTT
>TRBV5-4|TRBJ1-2|-|-
CASSLSVSPGFYGYTF
TGTGCCAGCAGCTTGTCTGTTTCTCCGGGGTTCTATGGCTACACCTTC
>TRBV18|TRBJ2-2|-|-
CASSRAGTTNTGELFF
TGTGCCAGCTCACGAGCCGGGACAACGAACACCGGGGAGCTGTTTTTT
>TRBV7-8|TRBJ2-5|-|TRBD2
CASSSAPGLAETQYF
TGTGCCAGCAGCTCCGCCCCGGGACTAGCAGAGACCCAGTACTTC
>TRBV18|TRBJ2-2|few|TRBD1
CASSGQENTGELFF
TGTGCCAGCTCAGGACAGGAAAACACCGGGGAGCTGTTTTTT
>TRBV19|TRBJ1-5|-|TRBD1
CASSIQDRGGNQPQHF
TGTGCCAGTAGTATACAAGACAGGGGGGGCAATCAGCCCCAGCATTTT
>TRBV28|TRBJ1-1|-|TRBD1
CASSLHGTGAMNTEAFF
TGTGCCAGCAGTTTACACGGGACAGGGGCCATGAACACTGAAGCTTTCTTT
>TRBV3-1/TRBV3-2|TRBJ2-2|-|-
CASSRGTGELFF
TGTGCCAGCAGCAGGGGAACCGGGGAGCTGTTTTTT
>TRBV7-2|TRBJ1-5|once|-
CASSPWARQPQHF
TGTGCCAGCAGCCCCTGGGCTCGCCAGCCCCAGCATTTT
>TRBV19|TRBJ2-3|once|TRBD1
CASSITGGDTQYF
TGTGCCAGTAGTATTACAGGGGGGGATACGCAGTATTTT
>TRBV6-6|TRBJ1-6|-|TRBD1
CASRQTDRAQYSPLHF
TGTGCCAGCAGACAGACCGACAGGGCCCAATACTCACCCCTCCACTTT
>TRBV27|TRBJ1-1|-|-
CASSFHRAVLANTEAFF
TGTGCCAGCAGTTTTCACAGGGCCGTCCTCGCGAACACTGAAGCTTTCTTT
>TRBV2|TRBJ1-5|-|-
CASSEGLPYQPQHF
TGTGCCAGCAGTGAAGGTCTCCCCTATCAGCCCCAGCATTTT
>TRBV6-5|TRBJ1-4|-|TRBD1
CASSQDRAPNEKLFF
TGTGCCAGCAGTCAGGACAGGGCCCCTAATGAAAAACTGTTTTTT
>TRBV7-7|TRBJ2-7|-|TRBD2
CASSSRTSRSYEQYF
TGTGCTAGCAGCTCTCGGACTAGCCGCTCCTACGAGCAGTACTTC
>TRBV4-2|TRBJ1-3|-|-
CASSQGQVNSGNTIYF
TGTGCCAGCAGCCAAGGGCAGGTCAACTCTGGAAACACCATATATTTT
>TRBV4-3|TRBJ2-1|once|TRBD2
CASSQEWTGGDNEQFF
TGCGCCAGCAGCCAAGAATGGACGGGGGGAGACAATGAGCAGTTCTTC
>TRBV19|TRBJ2-7|once|TRBD2
CASSIGLAGYYEQYF
TGTGCCAGTAGTATAGGACTAGCGGGGTACTACGAGCAGTACTTC
>TRBV6-5|TRBJ1-4|-|TRBD1
CASRTGGGGEKLFF
TGTGCCAGCAGGACAGGGGGCGGTGGGGAAAAACTGTTTTTT
>TRBV2|TRBJ1-5|-|-
CASSRRGSNQPQHF
TGTGCCAGCAGCCGCCGGGGAAGCAATCAGCCCCAGCATTTT
>TRBV6-2/TRBV6-3|TRBJ1-1|-|TRBD1
CASSFSGGAGEAFF
TGTGCCAGCAGTTTCTCAGGGGGGGCTGGTGAAGCTTTCTTT
>TRBV6-1|TRBJ2-7|-|-
CASSEGGGVSGEQYF
TGTGCCAGCAGTGAAGGAGGAGGGGTGTCGGGGGAGCAGTACTTC
>TRBV7-6|TRBJ2-1|once|-
CASSLAPGRNEQFF
TGTGCCAGCAGCTTAGCCCCAGGGAGGAATGAGCAGTTCTTC
>TRBV7-9|TRBJ2-1|-|-
CASSLGTSEQFF
TGTGCCAGCAGCTTAGGTACTAGCGAGCAGTTCTTC
>TRBV25-1|TRBJ1-1|-|TRBD1
CASSVMGTGENTEAFF
TGTGCCAGCAGTGTAATGGGGACAGGGGAGAACACTGAAGCTTTCTTT
>TRBV6-2/TRBV6-3|TRBJ2-5|once|-
CASSSSGVLRKQTQYF
TGTGCCAGCAGTTCATCCGGGGTTTTGCGGAAGCAGACCCAGTACTTC
>TRBV4-2|TRBJ2-7|few|TRBD2
CASSQDVTAGAGEQYF
TGTGCCAGCAGCCAAGATGTAACAGCGGGGGCTGGGGAGCAGTACTTC
>TRBV28|TRBJ1-4|-|TRBD1
CASSRAGTGGEKLFF
TGTGCCAGCAGTCGCGCCGGGACAGGGGGAGAAAAACTGTTTTTT
>TRBV15|TRBJ1-4|-|TRBD1
CATSRRAGTGSEKLFF
TGTGCCACCAGCAGACGGGCCGGGACAGGGAGTGAAAAACTGTTTTTT
>TRBV19|TRBJ1-2|-|TRBD1
CASSIQQGAADGYTF
TGTGCCAGTAGTATACAGCAGGGGGCGGCGGATGGCTACACCTTC
>TRBV19|TRBJ1-1|-|TRBD1
CASCGDRCFF
TGTGCCAGTTGCGGGGACAGGTGTTTCTTT
>TRBV5-4|TRBJ1-2|-|TRBD1
CASSLTGWYYGYTF
TGTGCCAGCAGTTTGACAGGGTGGTACTATGGCTACACCTTC
>TRBV7-6|TRBJ1-5|-|TRBD1
CASSARTGDSNQPQHF
TGTGCCAGCAGCGCCAGAACAGGGGATAGCAATCAGCCCCAGCATTTT
>TRBV18|TRBJ2-7|-|TRBD1
CASSLDRGQYSYEQYF
TGTGCCAGCTCACTGGACAGGGGGCAATACTCCTACGAGCAGTACTTC
>TRBV24-1|TRBJ2-3|-|TRBD1
CATSDFQGQGTDTQYF
TGTGCCACCAGTGATTTCCAGGGACAGGGCACAGATACGCAGTATTTT
>TRBV30|TRBJ1-1|-|-
CAWGSGQGISEAFF
TGTGCCTGGGGCAGCGGTCAGGGGATATCTGAAGCTTTCTTT
>TRBV6-4|TRBJ2-4|-|-
CASSAPGTAVDGAKNIQYF
TGTGCCAGCAGCGCCCCCGGGACTGCGGTTGATGGCGCCAAAAACATTCAGTACTTC
>TRBV6-5|TRBJ1-2|-|-
CASRTTVSGYGYTF
TGTGCCAGCAGGACGACAGTCTCTGGCTATGGCTACACCTTC
>TRBV18|TRBJ1-2|-|TRBD1
CASSTTTGGGYGYTF
TGTGCCAGCTCAACGACGACAGGGGGCGGCTATGGCTACACCTTC
>TRBV28|TRBJ1-2|-|TRBD1
CASRRTGTEERVLGYTF
TGTGCCAGCAGGCGCACCGGGACAGAGGAAAGGGTTTTAGGGTACACCTTC
>TRBV2|TRBJ2-3|-|-
CASKEDFSTDTQYF
TGTGCCAGCAAGGAAGACTTTAGCACAGATACGCAGTATTTT
>TRBV28|TRBJ1-2|-|-
CASSQYREGYTF
TGTGCCAGCAGTCAATACAGGGAGGGCTACACCTTC
>TRBV24-1|TRBJ1-5|-|TRBD1
CATRETGLNQPQHF
TGTGCCACCAGAGAGACAGGGCTAAATCAGCCCCAGCATTTT
>TRBV18|TRBJ1-2|-|TRBD1
CASSLRQGVDYGYTF
TGTGCCAGCTCACTAAGACAGGGTGTCGACTATGGCTACACCTTC
>TRBV7-3|TRBJ2-3|-|-
CASSLGSAGATQYF
TGTGCCAGCAGCTTAGGTAGCGCGGGGGCTACGCAGTATTTT
>TRBV18|TRBJ1-4|-|TRBD1
CASSPGRDRGSTNEKLFF
TGTGCCAGCTCACCAGGCCGGGACAGGGGATCAACTAATGAAAAACTGTTTTTT
>TRBV3-1/TRBV3-2|TRBJ1-1|-|-
CASSQVSGKTEAFF
TGTGCCAGCAGCCAAGTGTCAGGGAAGACTGAAGCTTTCTTT
>TRBV13|TRBJ1-1|-|TRBD1
CASSFDRGSTRRNTEAFF
TGTGCCAGCAGCTTCGACAGGGGTTCGACAAGGAGGAACACTGAAGCTTTCTTT
>TRBV6-5|TRBJ2-7|-|-
CASSYSGGRGEQYF
TGTGCCAGCAGTTACTCCGGGGGGCGTGGCGAGCAGTACTTC
>TRBV27|TRBJ2-7|-|TRBD1
CASSSTGQPDGEYF
TGTGCCAGCAGCTCCACGGGACAGCCAGATGGCGAGTACTTC
>TRBV3-1/TRBV3-2|TRBJ1-2|-|-
CASSQAGLYGYTF
TGTGCCAGCAGCCAAGCAGGTCTCTATGGCTACACCTTC
>TRBV6-5|TRBJ1-1|-|TRBD1
CASTNRGLATEAFF
TGTGCCAGCACAAACAGGGGGTTGGCGACTGAAGCTTTCTTT
>TRBV3-1/TRBV3-2|TRBJ1-4|-|TRBD1
CASSRPPGQANEKLFF
TGTGCCAGCAGCCGACCCCCGGGACAGGCTAATGAAAAACTGTTTTTT
>TRBV9|TRBJ2-6|-|-
CASSGNTGANVLTF
TGTGCCAGCAGCGGTAATACTGGGGCCAACGTCCTGACTTTC
>TRBV6-5|TRBJ1-4|-|-
CASSYREGLEKLFF
TGTGCCAGCAGTTACCGGGAGGGCCTAGAAAAACTGTTTTTT